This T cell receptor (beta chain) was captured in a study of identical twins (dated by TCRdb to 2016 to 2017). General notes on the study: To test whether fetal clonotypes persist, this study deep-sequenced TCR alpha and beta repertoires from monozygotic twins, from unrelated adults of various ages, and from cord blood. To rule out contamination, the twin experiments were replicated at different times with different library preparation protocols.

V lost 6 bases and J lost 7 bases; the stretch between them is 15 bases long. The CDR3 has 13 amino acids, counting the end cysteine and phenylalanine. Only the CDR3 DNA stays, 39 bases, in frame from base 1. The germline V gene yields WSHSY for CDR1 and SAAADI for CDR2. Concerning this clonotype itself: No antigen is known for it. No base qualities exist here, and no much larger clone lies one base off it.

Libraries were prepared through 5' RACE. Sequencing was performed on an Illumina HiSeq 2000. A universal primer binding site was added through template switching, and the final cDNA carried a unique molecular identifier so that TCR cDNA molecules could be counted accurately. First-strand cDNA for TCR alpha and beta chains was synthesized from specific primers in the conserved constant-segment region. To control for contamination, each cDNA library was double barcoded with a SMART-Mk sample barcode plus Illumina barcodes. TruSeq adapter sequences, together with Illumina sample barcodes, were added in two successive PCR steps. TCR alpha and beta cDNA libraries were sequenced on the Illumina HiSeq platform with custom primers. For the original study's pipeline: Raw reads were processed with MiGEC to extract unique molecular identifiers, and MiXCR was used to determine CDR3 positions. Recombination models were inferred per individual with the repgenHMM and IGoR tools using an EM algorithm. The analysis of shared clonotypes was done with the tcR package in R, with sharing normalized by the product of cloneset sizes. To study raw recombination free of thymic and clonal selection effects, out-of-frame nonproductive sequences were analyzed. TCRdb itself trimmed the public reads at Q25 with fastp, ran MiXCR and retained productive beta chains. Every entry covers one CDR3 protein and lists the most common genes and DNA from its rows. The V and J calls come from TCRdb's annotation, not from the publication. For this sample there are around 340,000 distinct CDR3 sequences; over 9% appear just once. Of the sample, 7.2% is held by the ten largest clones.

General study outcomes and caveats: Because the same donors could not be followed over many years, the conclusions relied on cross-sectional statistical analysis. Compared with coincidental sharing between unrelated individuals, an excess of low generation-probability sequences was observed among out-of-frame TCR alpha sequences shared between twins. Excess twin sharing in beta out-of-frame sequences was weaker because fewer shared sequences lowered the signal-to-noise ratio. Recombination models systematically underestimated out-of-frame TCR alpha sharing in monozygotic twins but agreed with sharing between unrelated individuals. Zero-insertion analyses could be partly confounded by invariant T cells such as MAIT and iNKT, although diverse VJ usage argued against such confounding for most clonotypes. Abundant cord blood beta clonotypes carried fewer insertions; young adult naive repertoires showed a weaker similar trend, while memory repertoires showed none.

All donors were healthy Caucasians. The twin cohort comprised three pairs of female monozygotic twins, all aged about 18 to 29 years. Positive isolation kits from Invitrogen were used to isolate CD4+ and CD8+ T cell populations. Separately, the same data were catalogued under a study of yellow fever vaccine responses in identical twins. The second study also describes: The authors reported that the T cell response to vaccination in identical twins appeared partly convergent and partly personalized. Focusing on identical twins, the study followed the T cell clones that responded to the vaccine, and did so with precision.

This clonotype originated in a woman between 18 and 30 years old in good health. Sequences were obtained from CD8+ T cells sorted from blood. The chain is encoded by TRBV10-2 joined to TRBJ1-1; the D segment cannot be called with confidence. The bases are TGCGCCAGCAGAGATCAGCGGAACGGTGAAGCTTTCTTT. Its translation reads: CASRDQRNGEAFF.